This TCR beta chain came from a study of blood T cell repertoires in COVID-19. Measured with immunoSEQ multiplex PCR; TCRdb has only the in-frame clones, and not every one. The table lists about 200,000 clones, about 85% of them singletons. This CDR3 is 16 amino acids long. The germline V gene has CDR1 SGDLS and CDR2 YYNGEE. V was pared by 0 bases and J by 5 bases, with 7 bases of the junction left unmatched. The source material was PBMCs or T cells enriched from blood (not recorded which). The clonotype originates from a man aged 35 to 55 who had recovered from COVID-19. This chain uses TRBV9 with TRBJ2-3; 9 bases map to TRBD2. The CDR3 sequence: CASSVEGGRAGDTQYF. DNA of the CDR3: TGTGCCAGCAGCGTAGAAGGCGGGAGGGCTGGAGATACGCAGTATTTT.